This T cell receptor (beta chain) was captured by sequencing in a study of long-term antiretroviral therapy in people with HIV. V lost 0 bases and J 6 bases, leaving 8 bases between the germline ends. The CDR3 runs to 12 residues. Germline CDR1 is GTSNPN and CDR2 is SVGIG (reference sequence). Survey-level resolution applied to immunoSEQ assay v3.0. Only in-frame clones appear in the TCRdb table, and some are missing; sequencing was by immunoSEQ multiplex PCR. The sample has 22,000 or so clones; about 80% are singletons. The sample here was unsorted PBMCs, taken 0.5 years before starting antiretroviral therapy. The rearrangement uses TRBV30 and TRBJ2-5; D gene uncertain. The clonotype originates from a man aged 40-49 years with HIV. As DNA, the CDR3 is TGTGCCTGGAGTGTACCCTGGAAGACCCAGTACTTC. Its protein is CAWSVPWKTQYF.